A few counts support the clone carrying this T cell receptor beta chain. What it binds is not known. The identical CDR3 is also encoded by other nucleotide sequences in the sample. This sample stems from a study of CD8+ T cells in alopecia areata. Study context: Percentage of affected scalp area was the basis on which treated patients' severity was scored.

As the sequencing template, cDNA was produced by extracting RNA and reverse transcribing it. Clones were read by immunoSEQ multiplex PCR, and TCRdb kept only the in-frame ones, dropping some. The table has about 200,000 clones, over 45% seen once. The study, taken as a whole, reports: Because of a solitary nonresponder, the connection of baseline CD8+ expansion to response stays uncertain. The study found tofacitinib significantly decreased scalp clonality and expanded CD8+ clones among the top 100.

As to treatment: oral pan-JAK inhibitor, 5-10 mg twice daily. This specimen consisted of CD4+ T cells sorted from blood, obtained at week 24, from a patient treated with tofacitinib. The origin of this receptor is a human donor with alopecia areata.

CDR3 nucleotides: TGTGCCAGCAGCGACAGGGGAGAGACCCAGTACTTC. Its translation is CASSDRGETQYF. The chain uses TRBV2 and TRBJ2-5; 8 nucleotides agree with TRBD1. The J segment lost 4 bases and the V segment lost 6 bases, leaving 1 base of the junction unmatched. Germline loops: CDR1 SNHLY, CDR2 FYNNEI. This CDR3 is 12 amino acids long.